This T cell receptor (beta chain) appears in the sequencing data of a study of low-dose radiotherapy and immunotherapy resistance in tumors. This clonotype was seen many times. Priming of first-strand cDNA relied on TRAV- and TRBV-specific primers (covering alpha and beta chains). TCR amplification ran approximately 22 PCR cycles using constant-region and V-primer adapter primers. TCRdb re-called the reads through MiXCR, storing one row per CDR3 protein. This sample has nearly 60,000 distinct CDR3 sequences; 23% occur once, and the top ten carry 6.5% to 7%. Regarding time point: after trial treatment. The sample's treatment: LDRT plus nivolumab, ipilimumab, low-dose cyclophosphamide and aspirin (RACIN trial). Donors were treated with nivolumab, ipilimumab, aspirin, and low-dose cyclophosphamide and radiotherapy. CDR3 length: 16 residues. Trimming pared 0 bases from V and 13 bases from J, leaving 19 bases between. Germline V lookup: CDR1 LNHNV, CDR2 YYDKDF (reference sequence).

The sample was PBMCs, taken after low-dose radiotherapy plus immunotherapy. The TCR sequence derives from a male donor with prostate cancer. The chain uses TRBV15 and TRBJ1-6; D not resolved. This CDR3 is CATSRDLGRSRIPLHF. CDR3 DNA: TGTGCCACCAGCAGAGATCTTGGCAGGTCCCGAATTCCCCTCCACTTT. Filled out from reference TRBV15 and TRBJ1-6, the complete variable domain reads DAMVIQNPRYQVTQFGKPVTLSCSQTLNHNVMYWYQQKSSQAPKLLFHYYDKDFNNEADTPDNFQSRRPNTSFCFLDIRSPGLGDTAMYLCATSRDLGRSRIPLHFGNGTRLTVT.